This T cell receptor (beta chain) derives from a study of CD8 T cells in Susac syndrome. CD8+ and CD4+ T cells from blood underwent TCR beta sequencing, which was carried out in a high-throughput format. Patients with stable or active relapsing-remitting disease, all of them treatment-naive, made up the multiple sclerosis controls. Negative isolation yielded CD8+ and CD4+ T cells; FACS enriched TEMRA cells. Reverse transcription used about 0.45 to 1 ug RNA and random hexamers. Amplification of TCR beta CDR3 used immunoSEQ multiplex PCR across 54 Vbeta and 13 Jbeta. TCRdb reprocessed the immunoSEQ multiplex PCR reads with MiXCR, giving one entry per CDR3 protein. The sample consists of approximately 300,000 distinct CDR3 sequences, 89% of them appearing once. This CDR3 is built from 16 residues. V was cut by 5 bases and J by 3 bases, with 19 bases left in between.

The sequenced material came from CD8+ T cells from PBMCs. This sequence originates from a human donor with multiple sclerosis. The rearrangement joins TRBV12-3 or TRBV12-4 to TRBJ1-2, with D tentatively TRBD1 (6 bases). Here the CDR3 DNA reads TGTGCCAGCAGTCCCACGGGGGGCAGGGGCTACTATGGCTACACCTTC. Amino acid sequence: CASSPTGGRGYYGYTF.